The 8 T cell receptor beta chains listed next were all sequenced from one sample in a study of T cell repertoires and HLA-DP antigens (dated by TCRdb to the late 2010s). These TCRs are of unknown antigen specificity. Receptor libraries were prepared by the immunoSEQ multiplex PCR assay. TCRdb retrieved this table from immuneACCESS and kept in-frame rearrangements only. Not all clones are present; in checked studies, unresolved V genes account for under half, and no reason is known for the remainder. Recorded for this sample are approximately 110,000 clones; about 92% of them occurred a single time. The ten biggest clones cover approximately 0.25% of the sample. Sequenced: CD4+ T cells from PBMCs. The receptors here all came from a woman aged 18-35 years in good health and CMV-seronegative.

The chain couples TRBV28 to TRBJ2-5; possibly TRBD2 for D (6 bases). V lost 5 bases, J lost 1 base, and 11 bases lay in between. The CDR3 is 14 amino acids. Looked up from germline, CDR1 is MDHEN and CDR2 is SYDVKM. The CDR3 loop is CASSPGGSQETQYF. The CDR3, as DNA: TGTGCCAGCAGTCCTGGAGGGAGCCAAGAGACCCAGTACTTC. The variable domain in full, with the rest retrieved from reference TRBV28 and TRBJ2-5, is DVKVTQSSRYLVKRTGEKVFLECVQDMDHENMFWYRQDPGLGLRLIYFSYDVKMKEKGDIPEGYSVSREKKERFSLILESASTNQTSMYLCASSPGGSQETQYFGPGTRLLVL.

The chain joins TRBV4-2 to TRBJ1-2, with D possibly being TRBD1 (6 bases). CDR3 length: 17 residues. Trimming shortened V by 2 bases and J by 4 bases, and 20 bases separated the two germline ends. CDR1 is LGHNA and CDR2 is YNFKEQ in the germline V gene. In DNA, the CDR3 is TGTGCCAGCAGCCAACCCCCTTGGAGGGGGGAAGGCTATGGCTACACCTTC. Amino acids: CASSQPPWRGEGYGYTF.

The genes are TRBV6-6 and TRBJ2-5, with TRBD2 matching over 8 bases. Looked up from germline, CDR1 is MNHNY and CDR2 is SVGAGI (reference sequence). With V trimmed by 2 bases and J by 4 bases, 6 bases remained unmatched. This CDR3 comprises 15 residues. The CDR3 DNA reads TGTGCCAGCAGTTACCCCAGCGGGGGACCAGAGACCCAGTACTTC. Protein sequence: CASSYPSGGPETQYF.

The chain carries TRBV10-1 and TRBJ1-1; D is undetermined. This CDR3 is 13 amino acids long. CDR1 WNHNN and CDR2 SYGVQD come from the germline V gene (reference sequence). Trimming pared 0 bases from V and 7 bases from J, leaving 9 bases between. The CDR3 DNA reads as TGCGCCAGCAGTGAGTCGACGGGAAATGAAGCTTTCTTT. It codes for CASSESTGNEAFF.

This chain connects TRBV10-2 to TRBJ1-5; maybe TRBD1 (5 bases). Trimming cost V 0 bases and J 6 bases, with 12 bases left between them. The CDR3 totals 15 residues. Germline lookup yields CDR1 WSHSY and CDR2 SAAADI. The CDR3 DNA reads as TGCGCCAGCAGTGAGTCGACCCAGGGAGGTCAGCCCCAGCATTTT. Protein sequence: CASSESTQGGQPQHF.

The chain has TRBV19 and TRBJ1-2; 9 bases are a match to TRBD1. V gave up 3 bases and J gave up 1 base; unmatched junction bases: 12. This CDR3 spans 18 amino acids. Germline lookup yields CDR1 LNHDA and CDR2 SQIVND (reference sequence). The CDR3 protein is CASSIHRGPTPINYGYTF. In DNA form, the CDR3 reads TGTGCCAGTAGTATTCACAGGGGGCCGACCCCCATTAACTATGGCTACACCTTC. Full variable domain (missing parts from reference TRBV19 and TRBJ1-2): DGGITQSPKYLFRKEGQNVTLSCEQNLNHDAMYWYRQDPGQGLRLIYYSQIVNDFQKGDIAEGYSVSREKKESFPLTVTSAQKNPTAFYLCASSIHRGPTPINYGYTFGSGTRLTVV.

The rearrangement links TRBV6-1 to TRBJ1-5, with D unresolved. Germline CDR1 reads MNHNS; CDR2 reads SASEGT. The CDR3 is 11 residues long. Deletions cut 6 bases from V and 5 bases from J, with 5 bases between. CDR3 amino acids: CASSGDQPQHF. The CDR3 DNA sequence: TGTGCCAGCAGCGGAGATCAGCCCCAGCATTTT.

The chain has TRBV18 and TRBJ2-2; the match to TRBD1 covers 10 bases. V lost 3 bases, J lost 4 bases, and 2 bases stayed unmatched. Looked up from germline, CDR1 is KGHSH and CDR2 is LQKENI. This CDR3 has 15 amino acids. The CDR3 nucleotides are TGTGCCAGCTCACCGGGACAGGGGAGCACCGGGGAGCTGTTTTTT. Translation: CASSPGQGSTGELFF.